This TCR beta chain was retrieved from a study of blood T cell repertoires in COVID-19 (dated by TCRdb to the early 2020s). Regarding the study in general: Collaborator samples came from the United States, Italy and Spain and covered acute and convalescent phases of COVID-19. The repertoires were released in a freely available public database intended as a resource for research on the immune response to SARS-CoV-2. Samples came from the ongoing ImmuneRACE study (first 160 participants) plus 1,254 subjects from 6 global collaborators. The dataset comprised deeply sampled blood TCRbeta repertoires from subjects exposed to, actively infected with, or recovered from COVID-19. The prospective study material was composed of cDNA or gDNA derived from T cells, B-cell-depleted T cells, or PBMCs. The sample metadata nearly always contained a de-identified subject ID, COVID-19 status, age in years and sex. HLA class I and class II types, where available, came from metadata supplied by the sample provider rather than from assay-based typing. What the study reported, not specific to this receptor: Clinical and demographic metadata were provided uncurated, with the amount varying by source and participant.

Enrolling through a virtual design, the prospective study's participants ranged in age from roughly 18 to 95 years and lived across some 23 United States geographic areas. To assign participants to cohorts, the prospective study relied on clinical history that participants themselves reported in a screening survey and a study questionnaire. For ImmuneRACE Cohort 3, a participant was defined as recovered based on two consecutive negative NP/OP PCR tests, clearance by a healthcare professional, or resolution of symptoms. In the prospective study, mobile phlebotomists collected whole blood, serum and a nasopharyngeal or oropharyngeal swab from each participant. Additional blood draws and questionnaires over an approximately two-month period could optionally be provided by prospective study participants. Before DNA extraction, blood samples from the prospective study were shipped at room temperature or frozen.

This clone was recorded many times. The target of this receptor is not known. Base qualities are not at hand, and no much larger clone is one base apart. The CDR3 sequence holds 17 residues, the cysteine and phenylalanine included. Just the 51-base CDR3 DNA is kept, in frame starting at base 1. A distance of 15 bases separates the germline ends of V and J, which lose 2 bases and 1 base respectively. In the germline V gene, CDR1 corresponds to LGHNA and CDR2 to YSLEER. TCRbeta CDR3 regions were amplified from genomic DNA by means of the immunoSEQ Assay, a bias-controlled multiplex PCR. The published analysis was carried out like this. The number of nucleated cells in each sample was estimated from the amplification of reference gene primers within the assay. To quantify the absolute abundance of each unique TCRbeta CDR3 rearrangement, sequence reads were collapsed and filtered. For each sample, productive Simpson clonality was calculated as the square root of Simpson's diversity index across productive rearrangements. This is the immuneACCESS table as TCRdb keeps it, with only in-frame sequences that have V and J called. A part of the clones is gone; compared with another copy, unresolved V genes explain less than half, and the rest is unexplained. V and J calls and clone size are copied from that table; D and trimming were computed from the DNA. In all, the sample holds 200,000 to 250,000 clones, and nearly 90% of those were seen once. The ten largest clones take up about a tenth of the sample.

The clonotype originates from a man aged 25-45 years who had recovered from COVID-19. The chain is encoded by TRBV4-3 joined to TRBJ1-3; the D gene is perhaps TRBD1, on 5 matching bases. Sequenced material: PBMCs or T cells enriched from blood (not recorded which). The CDR3 region: CASSQSRAQFSGNTIYF. The DNA reads TGCGCCAGCAGCCAATCCAGGGCGCAATTTTCTGGAAACACCATATATTTT.